These T cell receptor beta chains were read from a single sample in a study of OX40 agonist ivuxolimab in advanced cancers. Generated by immunoSEQ multiplex PCR, the TCRdb table keeps only in-frame clones and is missing some. The sample holds under 80,000 clones; roughly 88% are singletons and the top ten take less than 1%. This specimen consisted of CD4+ or CD8+ T cells sorted from blood, obtained in a trial of the OX40 agonist ivuxolimab. The source of these receptors is an adult with an advanced solid tumor such as melanoma, head and neck, liver or kidney cancer. The CDR3 runs from the conserved cysteine through the conserved F or W. A D gene is named only where the DNA matches it firmly. Clone size appears in some rows only: once, few, many, or a class for an expanded clone.

d_gene	j_gene	v_gene	abundance	CDR3aa	CDR3nt
NA	TRBJ2-3	TRBV6-5	once	CASRAGDTQYF	TGTGCCAGCAGGGCGGGAGATACGCAGTATTTT
NA	TRBJ2-2	TRBV18	NA	CAGSNFGSGELFF	TGTGCCGGGTCAAACTTTGGCTCCGGGGAGCTGTTTTTT
TRBD1	TRBJ2-7	TRBV28	NA	CASSLSGTGAREQYF	TGTGCCAGCAGTTTATCCGGGACAGGGGCCCGCGAGCAGTACTTC
NA	TRBJ2-6	TRBV11-3	NA	CASSSLRRGRSGANVLTF	TGTGCCAGCAGCTCCCTTCGACGGGGTCGCTCTGGGGCCAACGTCCTGACTTTC
TRBD1	TRBJ1-1	TRBV7-2	NA	CASSRDRNTEAFF	TGTGCCAGCAGCAGGGACAGGAACACTGAAGCTTTCTTT
TRBD1	TRBJ1-5	TRBV19	NA	CATMPQRDRNQPQHF	TGTGCCACAATGCCACAACGGGACAGGAATCAGCCCCAGCATTTT
NA	TRBJ2-2	TRBV7-9	NA	CASSFDAGELFF	TGTGCCAGCAGCTTCGACGCCGGGGAGCTGTTTTTT
TRBD1	TRBJ2-5	TRBV7-2	NA	CASSLGSGTGRRGTQYF	TGTGCCAGCAGCTTAGGTTCCGGGACAGGGAGGAGAGGGACCCAGTACTTC
NA	TRBJ1-4	TRBV7-2	NA	CASSLQYSTNEKLFF	TGTGCCAGCAGCTTACAGTACTCAACTAATGAAAAACTGTTTTTT
NA	TRBJ2-3	TRBV19	NA	CASRSRGVGTDTQYF	TGTGCCAGTCGGTCCCGAGGCGTGGGCACAGATACGCAGTATTTT
NA	TRBJ2-1	TRBV28	once	CASSLLGGRQYQFF	TGTGCCAGCAGTTTACTGGGGGGACGACAGTACCAGTTCTTC
NA	TRBJ1-2	TRBV7-2	NA	CASSSDTALGYTF	TGTGCCAGCAGCTCCGACACCGCTCTGGGCTACACCTTC
NA	TRBJ1-4	TRBV5-5	NA	CASSLYGNEKLFF	TGTGCCAGCAGCTTGTACGGGAATGAAAAACTGTTTTTT
NA	TRBJ1-1	TRBV10-3	NA	CAISETGLTEAFF	TGTGCCATCAGTGAGACAGGCCTTACTGAAGCTTTCTTT
NA	TRBJ1-2	TRBV11-3	NA	CASSLGGEGYTF	TGTGCCAGCAGCTTGGGAGGGGAGGGCTACACCTTC
TRBD2	TRBJ2-5	TRBV2	NA	CASIVSAGGQETQYF	TGTGCCAGCATAGTCAGCGCGGGAGGGCAAGAGACCCAGTACTTC
NA	TRBJ2-5	TRBV5-1	NA	CASSLERWQETQYF	TGCGCCAGCAGCTTGGAACGGTGGCAAGAGACCCAGTACTTC